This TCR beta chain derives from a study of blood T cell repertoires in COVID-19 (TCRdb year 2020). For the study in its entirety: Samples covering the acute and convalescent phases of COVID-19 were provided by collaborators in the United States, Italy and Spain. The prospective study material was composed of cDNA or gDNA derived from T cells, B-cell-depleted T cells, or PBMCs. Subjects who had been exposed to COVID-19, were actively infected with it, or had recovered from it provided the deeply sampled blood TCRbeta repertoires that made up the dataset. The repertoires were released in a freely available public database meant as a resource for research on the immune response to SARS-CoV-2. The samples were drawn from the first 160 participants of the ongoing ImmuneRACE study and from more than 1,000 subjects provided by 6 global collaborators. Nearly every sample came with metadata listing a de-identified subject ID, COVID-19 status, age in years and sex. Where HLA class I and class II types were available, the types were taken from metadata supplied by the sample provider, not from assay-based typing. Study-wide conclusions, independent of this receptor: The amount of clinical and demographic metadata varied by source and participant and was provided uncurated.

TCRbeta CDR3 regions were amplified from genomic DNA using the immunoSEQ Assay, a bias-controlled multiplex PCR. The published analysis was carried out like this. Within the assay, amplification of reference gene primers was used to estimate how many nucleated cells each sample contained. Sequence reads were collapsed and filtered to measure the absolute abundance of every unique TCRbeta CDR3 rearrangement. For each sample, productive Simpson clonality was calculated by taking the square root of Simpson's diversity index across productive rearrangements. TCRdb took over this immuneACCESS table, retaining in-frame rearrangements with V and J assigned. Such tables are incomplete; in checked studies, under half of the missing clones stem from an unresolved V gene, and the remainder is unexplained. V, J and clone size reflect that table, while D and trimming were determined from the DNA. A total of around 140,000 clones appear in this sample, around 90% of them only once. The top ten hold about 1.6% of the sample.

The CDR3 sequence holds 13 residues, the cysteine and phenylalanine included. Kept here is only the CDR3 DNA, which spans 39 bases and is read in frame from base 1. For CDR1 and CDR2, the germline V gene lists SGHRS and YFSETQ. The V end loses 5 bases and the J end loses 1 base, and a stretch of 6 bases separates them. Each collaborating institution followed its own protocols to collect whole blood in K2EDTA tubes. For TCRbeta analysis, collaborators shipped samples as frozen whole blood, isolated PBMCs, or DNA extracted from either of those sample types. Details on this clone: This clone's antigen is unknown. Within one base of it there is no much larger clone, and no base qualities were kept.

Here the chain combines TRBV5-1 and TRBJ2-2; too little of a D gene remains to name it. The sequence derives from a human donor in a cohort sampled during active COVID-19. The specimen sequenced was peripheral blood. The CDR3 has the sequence CASRILNTGELFF. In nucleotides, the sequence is TGCGCCAGCAGAATCTTGAACACCGGGGAGCTGTTTTTT.